The TCR beta chain described here comes from a study of neurological immune-mediated disorders. Across the whole study: The roughly 34 multiple sclerosis patients comprised approximately 31 that were relapsing-remitting and 3 that were secondary progressive.

The V gene lost 3 bases and the J gene lost 3 bases, with 11 bases spanning the gap. This CDR3 is 14 amino acids long. From 2 million PBMCs stored at -80 C, the unsorted libraries were generated. This clonotype has at least ten counts. The cDNA was produced through 5'RACE with 10-nucleotide random UMIs. One entry per CDR3 protein results from TCRdb running MiXCR on the 5' RACE reads. Here the sample spans around 50,000 distinct CDR3 sequences, roughly 3.2% being singletons. The rearrangement joins TRBV12-3 or TRBV12-4 to TRBJ2-5; D is unresolved. The sequence derives from a woman younger than 45 with multiple sclerosis. Sequenced input: PBMCs. The CDR3 DNA sequence: TGTGCCAGCAGTTTCAACCGCCAGAAAGAGACCCAGTACTTC. Amino acid sequence: CASSFNRQKETQYF.